This T cell receptor (beta chain) comes out of a study of blood T cell repertoires in COVID-19 (dated by TCRdb to about 2020). A note on the overall study: Collaborator samples came from the United States, Italy and Spain and covered acute and convalescent phases of COVID-19. Sample metadata almost always included a de-identified subject ID, COVID-19 status, age in years and sex. Where HLA class I and class II types were available, the types were taken from metadata supplied by the sample provider, not from assay-based typing. Deeply sampled blood TCRbeta repertoires from subjects exposed to, actively infected with, or recovered from COVID-19 were included in the dataset. The repertoires were released in a freely available public database meant as a resource for research on the immune response to SARS-CoV-2. The material from the prospective study consisted of cDNA or gDNA derived from T cells, B-cell-depleted T cells, or PBMCs. The samples were drawn from the first 160 participants of the ongoing ImmuneRACE study and from roughly 1,300 subjects provided by 6 global collaborators.

Beyond this particular receptor, the publication reports: Clinical and demographic metadata were provided uncurated, with the amount varying by source and participant.

At one collaborating source in Seattle, patients were enrolled during active infection and were followed longitudinally through the course of disease. Each collaborating institution followed its own protocols to collect whole blood in K2EDTA tubes. For TCRbeta analysis, collaborator samples were shipped as frozen whole blood, as isolated PBMCs, or as DNA extracted from either sample type. About this clone: Its antigen specificity is not known. No base quality values were provided; no much bigger clone lies one nucleotide off.

Based on the germline V gene, the CDR1 and CDR2 sequences are MDHEN and SYDVKM. Deletion took 3 bases off V and 2 bases off J, with a span of 6 bases between the germline ends. From the cysteine up to the phenylalanine, the CDR3 has a length of 13 residues. The sequence is cut down to CDR3 DNA, 39 bases in frame from base 1. The immunoSEQ Assay, a bias-controlled multiplex PCR, was used to amplify TCRbeta CDR3 regions from genomic DNA. Under the source paper's analysis protocol: The number of nucleated cells in each sample was estimated from the amplification of reference gene primers within the assay. To quantify the absolute abundance of each unique TCRbeta CDR3 rearrangement, sequence reads were collapsed and filtered. Productive Simpson clonality was computed per sample as the square root of Simpson's diversity index over productive rearrangements. The table was pulled from immuneACCESS by TCRdb, which kept in-frame rearrangements only. Such tables lose some clones; where checked, under half of the loss comes from unresolved V genes, and the rest has no known cause. V, J and clone size reflect that table, while D and trimming were determined from the DNA. This sample is represented by roughly 200,000 clones; approximately 80% of them were singletons. About 6.7% of the sample belongs to the ten largest clones.

This receptor was taken from a woman in her thirties or forties with COVID-19, enrolled during active disease. The sequence links TRBV28 to TRBJ2-3; the D gene is not confidently resolved. The source material was peripheral blood. The CDR3 protein sequence reads: CASSFQDTDTQYF. The sequenced DNA: TGTGCCAGCAGTTTTCAGGACACAGATACGCAGTATTTT. Here the CDR3 is joined to the reference TRBV28 and TRBJ2-3 genes, and the full variable domain is: DVKVTQSSRYLVKRTGEKVFLECVQDMDHENMFWYRQDPGLGLRLIYFSYDVKMKEKGDIPEGYSVSREKKERFSLILESASTNQTSMYLCASSFQDTDTQYFGPGTRLTVL.